A selection of T cell receptor beta chains follows, all from one sample in a study of blood T cell repertoires in COVID-19. The table came from immunoSEQ multiplex PCR; TCRdb's copy has only in-frame clones and leaves some out. Altogether about 83,000 clones are present, around 86% being singletons, with the ten largest covering roughly 8%. The specimen sequenced was peripheral blood. These receptors originate from a middle-aged man with active COVID-19. Each CDR3 is given with its conserved first and last residue. The D gene is left open where the match is weak. Where a row states a size, it is once, few, many or the class of an expanded clone; other rows omit it.

>-|TRBV7-2|TRBD1|TRBJ1-4
CASSLGSGQLNEKLFF
TGTGCCAGCAGCTTAGGGTCGGGACAGCTTAATGAAAAACTGTTTTTT
>-|TRBV7-8|-|TRBJ2-2
CASSRLGGHGELFF
TGTGCCAGCAGCCGCCTGGGGGGTCACGGGGAGCTGTTTTTT
>few|TRBV29-1|-|TRBJ1-2
CSVETYYGYTF
TGCAGCGTTGAAACTTACTATGGCTACACCTTC
>-|TRBV5-1|TRBD2|TRBJ2-3
CASSKTGTSSADTQYF
TGCGCCAGCAGCAAAACCGGGACTAGCAGCGCAGATACGCAGTATTTT
>-|TRBV11-2|TRBD1|TRBJ2-7
CASSSPGQGDYEQYF
TGTGCCAGCAGCTCGCCCGGACAGGGGGATTACGAGCAGTACTTC
>-|TRBV6-2/TRBV6-3|TRBD1|TRBJ2-7
CASSTGTGREQYF
TGTGCCAGCAGTACCGGGACAGGGCGTGAGCAGTACTTC
>once|TRBV18|TRBD1|TRBJ2-7
CASSRPGQSHEQYF
TGTGCCAGCTCACGGCCGGGACAGTCTCACGAGCAGTACTTC
>-|TRBV2|-|TRBJ1-6
CASREETDYNSPLHF
TGTGCCAGCAGGGAAGAGACTGACTATAATTCACCCCTCCACTTT
>-|TRBV2|-|TRBJ1-4
CASSKTGATNEKLFF
TGTGCCAGCAGTAAAACAGGCGCGACTAATGAAAAACTGTTTTTT
>-|TRBV2|TRBD2|TRBJ2-3
CASNRDGGGDTQYF
TGTGCCAGCAACCGAGACGGGGGGGGAGATACGCAGTATTTT
>-|TRBV5-1|-|TRBJ2-5
CASSSSDRRQETQYF
TGCGCCAGCAGCAGCTCCGACAGGAGACAAGAGACCCAGTACTTC
>-|TRBV7-8|TRBD2|TRBJ2-5
CASSFRAGQFGETQYF
TGTGCCAGCAGCTTCCGAGCGGGGCAGTTTGGGGAGACCCAGTACTTC
>-|TRBV28|-|TRBJ1-2
CASSLTTGRYTF
TGTGCCAGCAGTTTGACCACAGGGAGATACACCTTC
>-|TRBV5-8|TRBD1|TRBJ2-7
CASSRRDSYEQYF
TGTGCCAGCAGCCGCCGGGACAGCTACGAGCAGTACTTC
>-|TRBV9|-|TRBJ2-3
CASSVARYTDTQYF
TGTGCCAGCAGCGTAGCCAGGTACACAGATACGCAGTATTTT
>once|TRBV5-1|-|TRBJ2-7
CASSPQGYEQYF
TGCGCCAGCAGCCCACAGGGATACGAGCAGTACTTC
>-|TRBV11-1|-|TRBJ2-5
CASSSGRWGEETQYF
TGTGCCAGCAGCTCGGGGCGGTGGGGGGAAGAGACCCAGTACTTC
>once|TRBV6-2/TRBV6-3|-|TRBJ2-6
CASSYPGYSGANVLTF
TGTGCCAGCAGTTACCCAGGGTACTCTGGGGCCAACGTCCTGACTTTC
>-|TRBV19|-|TRBJ2-5
CASSMSRGVETQYF
TGTGCCAGTAGTATGTCCAGGGGGGTGGAGACCCAGTACTTC
>-|TRBV7-8|-|TRBJ2-7
CASSWARASSSYEQYF
TGTGCCAGCAGCTGGGCCAGGGCCTCAAGCTCCTACGAGCAGTACTTC
>-|TRBV5-6|-|TRBJ1-1
CASSLVVPNTEAFF
TGTGCCAGCAGCTTGGTAGTACCGAACACTGAAGCTTTCTTT
>once|TRBV6-2/TRBV6-3|-|TRBJ1-6
CASSYPPGNSPLHF
TGTGCCAGCAGTTACCCACCAGGGAATTCACCCCTCCACTTT
>once|TRBV7-2|TRBD2|TRBJ2-7
CASSLNVGLGGSEQYF
TGTGCCAGCAGCTTGAATGTGGGACTAGGAGGATCGGAGCAGTACTTC
>-|TRBV10-2|-|TRBJ2-7
CASSGSTFSNEQYF
TGCGCCAGCAGTGGGAGCACCTTCAGCAACGAGCAGTACTTC
>once|TRBV7-2|TRBD1|TRBJ2-7
CASSSSDRGNPYEQYF
TGTGCCAGCAGCTCCTCCGACAGGGGGAACCCCTACGAGCAGTACTTC
>-|TRBV5-8|-|TRBJ1-4
CASSLGRQRGEKLFF
TGTGCCAGCAGCCTCGGGAGGCAGAGAGGGGAAAAACTGTTTTTT
>-|TRBV7-2|-|TRBJ2-1
CASSLVNREGEQFF
TGTGCCAGCAGCTTAGTTAACAGGGAGGGTGAGCAGTTCTTC
>-|TRBV11-2|TRBD2|TRBJ2-5
CASSFSGGGETQYF
TGTGCCAGCAGCTTTAGCGGGGGGGGTGAGACCCAGTACTTC
>once|TRBV19|-|TRBJ1-3
CASSILAGPNSGNTIYF
TGTGCCAGTAGTATACTCGCAGGGCCCAACTCTGGAAACACCATATATTTT
>once|TRBV5-6|TRBD2|TRBJ2-1
CASSFLAEDNEQFF
TGTGCCAGCAGCTTCCTAGCGGAAGACAATGAGCAGTTCTTC
>once|TRBV28|TRBD1|TRBJ2-7
CAKRPGTGGKEQYF
TGTGCCAAAAGACCCGGGACAGGGGGGAAAGAGCAGTACTTC
>once|TRBV6-5|TRBD1|TRBJ1-3
CASSREGGRGNTIYF
TGTGCCAGCTCAAGGGAAGGGGGCAGAGGAAACACCATATATTTT
>once|TRBV2|-|TRBJ2-1
CASSETPDKYNEQFF
TGTGCCAGCAGTGAAACCCCGGACAAGTACAATGAGCAGTTCTTC